The next 25 T cell receptor beta chains were all read from a single sample in a study of beta chain features in type 1 diabetes. Study outcomes and limitations: Shortening of TCRB CDR3s, moderate but significant, appeared in all four CD4+ subsets of Type 1 diabetes patients.

Their recognized antigens are unknown. Expressed TCRB transcripts were sequenced after all isolated RNA was converted to cDNA. Clones were read by immunoSEQ multiplex PCR, and TCRdb kept only the in-frame ones, dropping some. The sample lists approximately 600,000 clones, roughly 12% occurring once. The material sequenced was naive CD4+ T cells from blood. The origin of the receptors is a man aged 25 to 45 with type 1 diabetes.

This clone was counted between two and nine times. The chain couples TRBV30 to TRBJ1-5; no clear D gene. CDR3 length: 14 residues. Trimming left V 1 base short and J 0 bases short, with 7 bases between. Germline-derived CDR1 and CDR2 are GTSNPN and SVGIG (reference sequence). The CDR3 is CAWSGLYSNQPQHF. In DNA form, the CDR3 reads TGTGCCTGGAGTGGGCTGTATAGCAATCAGCCCCAGCATTTT. Together with reference TRBV30 and TRBJ1-5, the CDR3 gives the full variable domain: SQTIHQWPATLVQPVGSPLSLECTVEGTSNPNLYWYRQAAGRGLQLLFYSVGIGQISSEVPQNLSASRPQDRQFILSSKKLLLSDSGFYLCAWSGLYSNQPQHFGDGTRLSIL.

This clone was recorded a few times. This chain connects TRBV7-2 to TRBJ2-7; no definite D call. The V gene's germline CDR1 is SGHTA and CDR2 FQGNSA. V lost 3 bases and J lost 0, with 9 bases in between. The CDR3 length is 14 residues. This chain's CDR3 is CASSFGRVSYEQYF. The DNA for the CDR3 is TGTGCCAGCAGCTTTGGTAGGGTCTCCTACGAGCAGTACTTC.

The chain is built from TRBV6-1 and TRBJ2-7; D remains unclear. The CDR3 has 14 amino acids. The V gene lost 6 bases and the J gene lost 2 bases, with 14 bases spanning the gap. Germline-derived CDR1 and CDR2 are MNHNS and SASEGT. CDR3 in amino acids: CASRGQAATYEQYF. The CDR3 DNA reads as TGTGCCAGCAGGGGTCAGGCCGCAACCTACGAGCAGTACTTC.

This clone occurred a few times. The rearrangement joins TRBV4-2 to TRBJ1-6, with unresolved D. The CDR3 consists of 14 residues. CDR1 and CDR2 (germline): LGHNA, YNFKEQ. V dropped 1 base and J dropped 7 bases, with 8 bases sitting between them. CDR3 sequence reads: CASSQAAANSPLHF. The CDR3 DNA reads TGTGCCAGCAGCCAAGCTGCAGCCAATTCACCCCTCCACTTT.

This clone has a handful of counts. The rearrangement links TRBV6-6 to TRBJ2-7; D gene ambiguous. V dropped 2 bases and J dropped 0 bases, with 14 bases sitting between them. Looked up from germline, CDR1 is MNHNY and CDR2 is SVGAGI (reference sequence). CDR3 length: 16 amino acids. The CDR3 nucleotides are TGTGCCAGCAGTTACGGTCCAAAGGCCAGCTCCTACGAGCAGTACTTC. Translation gives CASSYGPKASSYEQYF.

The chain combines TRBV9 with TRBJ1-1, with no clear D. The CDR3 length is 13 residues. The germline V and J ends were trimmed by 9 bases and 0 bases, with 12 bases remaining between them. CDR1 is SGDLS and CDR2 is YYNGEE in the germline V gene. DNA for the CDR3: TGTGCCACCTGCTCAGACTTGAACACTGAAGCTTTCTTT. Translation: CATCSDLNTEAFF.

J is TRBJ1-2 and V is TRBV19; D not resolved. V gave up 10 bases and J gave up 1 base, with 10 bases separating them. The length of the CDR3 is 12 residues. Looked up from germline, CDR1 is LNHDA and CDR2 is SQIVND (reference sequence). CDR3 amino acids: CATRDNNYGYTF. CDR3 in DNA: TGTGCCACCAGAGACAATAACTATGGCTACACCTTC. Full variable domain (rest looked up from reference TRBV19 and TRBJ1-2): DGGITQSPKYLFRKEGQNVTLSCEQNLNHDAMYWYRQDPGQGLRLIYYSQIVNDFQKGDIAEGYSVSREKKESFPLTVTSAQKNPTAFYLCATRDNNYGYTFGSGTRLTVV.

This chain connects TRBV29-1 to TRBJ2-1; D gene uncertain. Trimming stripped 7 bases from V and 7 bases from J, with 20 bases between. CDR3 length equals 14 residues. The V gene's germline CDR1 is SQVTM and CDR2 ANQGSEA. The CDR3 region is CSGEQSSTWNEQFF. The CDR3, as DNA: TGCAGCGGGGAACAATCATCGACCTGGAATGAGCAGTTCTTC.

This clone was counted a few times. J is TRBJ2-3 and V is TRBV27; D tentatively reads TRBD1 or TRBD2 (5 bases each). V lost 5 bases, J lost 2 bases, and 8 bases lay in between. The germline V gene encodes CDR1 MNHEY and CDR2 SMNVEV (reference sequence). This CDR3 spans 13 amino acids. Here the CDR3 reads CASSRDVTDTQYF. CDR3 sequence (DNA): TGTGCCAGCAGTCGGGACGTCACAGATACGCAGTATTTT.

The chain has TRBV7-8 and TRBJ1-1; D unresolved. The V gene lost 6 bases and the J gene lost 4 bases, with 9 bases spanning the gap. Germline-derived CDR1 and CDR2 are SGHVS and FQNEAQ. The CDR3 contains 12 residues. The chain's CDR3 is CASRKGGTEAFF. For the CDR3, the DNA is TGTGCCAGCAGAAAGGGAGGCACTGAAGCTTTCTTT.

The chain carries TRBV5-4 and TRBJ1-2, with D uncertain. The CDR3 length is 16 residues. V was clipped by 4 bases and J by 3 bases, with 19 bases between them. Germline V lookup: CDR1 SGHNT, CDR2 YYREEE (reference sequence). In DNA form, the CDR3 reads TGTGCCAGCAGCGGATTCCCGGCGGGAAGGGACTATGGCTACACCTTC. Its protein product is CASSGFPAGRDYGYTF.

The table lists this clone with a few counts. Here the CDR3 DNA reads TGTGCCAGCAGCTCTGGGTTGACCGGGGAGCTGTTTTTT. Translated, it gives CASSSGLTGELFF. This chain links TRBV6-5 with TRBJ2-2; no clear D gene. This CDR3 is 13 amino acids long. Trimming shortened V by 6 bases and J by 5 bases, and 10 bases separated the two germline ends. Per germline, CDR1 MNHEY and CDR2 SVGAGI.

The CDR3 loop reads CASRTGTENQPQHF. The CDR3 region has the DNA TGTGCCAGCAGAACCGGGACAGAAAATCAGCCCCAGCATTTT. The chain couples TRBV2 to TRBJ1-5; 7 bases are a match to TRBD1. Germline V CDR1 and CDR2: SNHLY, FYNNEI. Losses at the gene ends were 6 bases for V and 4 bases for J; bases not matched to a gene: 6. The length of the CDR3 is 14 residues.

The CDR3 loop reads CASSQDSTRGAQYF. DNA for the CDR3: TGCGCCAGCAGCCAAGATAGTACGAGGGGAGCCCAGTACTTC. The V and J genes are TRBV4-3 and TRBJ2-5; tentatively, D is TRBD1 or TRBD2 (5 bases each). The CDR3 has 14 amino acids. CDR1 and CDR2 (germline): LGHNA, YSLEER. Trimming removed 0 bases at V and 9 bases at J, with 14 bases between.

The chain employs TRBV11-2 and TRBJ2-6; D may be TRBD1 or TRBD2 (5 bases each). Trimming removed 6 bases from V and 11 bases from J, with 20 bases in between. The CDR3 sequence is 15 residues long. Germline CDR1 is SGHAT and CDR2 is FQNNGV. The DNA for the CDR3 is TGTGCCAGCAGTCGAAGCACCGGGGCCCGGGACGTCCTGACTTTC. Translating gives CASSRSTGARDVLTF.

A few counts support this clone. Other DNA sequences from this sample encode an identical CDR3 as well. The V and J genes are TRBV14 and TRBJ1-1; TRBD1 aligns across 7 bases. The junction had 6 bases not matched to a gene; V was cut back by 4 bases and J by 4 bases. CDR3 length equals 14 residues. In germline, CDR1 is SGHDN, CDR2 FVKESK. Here the CDR3 DNA reads TGTGCCAGCAGCCCACGACAGGGTCTCACTGAAGCTTTCTTT. Translated, it gives CASSPRQGLTEAFF.

The chain recombines TRBV5-4 with TRBJ2-2; D may be TRBD1 (5 bases). Per the germline V gene, CDR1 is SGHNT and CDR2 is YYREEE (reference sequence). The CDR3 consists of 15 residues. The ends were cut back, 3 bases at V and 4 bases at J, with 13 bases in the middle. The DNA of the CDR3 is TGTGCCAGCAGCTCCAATTCGGACATCACCGGGGAGCTGTTTTTT. It specifies CASSSNSDITGELFF.

The J gene is TRBJ1-4, the V gene TRBV13; possibly TRBD1 for D (6 bases). The CDR3 covers 17 residues. V lost 3 bases, J lost 4 bases, and 18 bases lay in between. Germline values: CDR1 PRHDT, CDR2 FYEKMQ (reference sequence). The CDR3 protein is CASSFIRATGRNEKLFF. CDR3 sequence (DNA): TGTGCCAGCAGCTTCATCAGGGCCACAGGGCGTAATGAAAAACTGTTTTTT. Full variable domain (outside the CDR3, taken from reference TRBV13 and TRBJ1-4): AAGVIQSPRHLIKEKRETATLKCYPIPRHDTVYWYQQGPGQDPQFLISFYEKMQSDKGSIPDRFSAQQFSDYHSELNMSSLELGDSALYFCASSFIRATGRNEKLFFGSGTQLSVL.

The gene calls are TRBV7-9 and TRBJ1-1; D remains ambiguous. Per the germline V gene, CDR1 is SEHNR and CDR2 is FQNEAQ (reference sequence). Trimming cost V 2 bases and J 3 bases, with 10 bases left between them. The CDR3 is 14 amino acids. The CDR3 DNA is TGTGCCAGCAGCTTACGTCTGGTGGACACTGAAGCTTTCTTT. It codes for CASSLRLVDTEAFF. Supplemented by reference TRBV7-9 and TRBJ1-1, the full variable domain reads DTGVSQNPRHKITKRGQNVTFRCDPISEHNRLYWYRQTLGQGPEFLTYFQNEAQLEKSRLLSDRFSAERPKGSFSTLEIQRTEQGDSAMYLCASSLRLVDTEAFFGQGTRLTVV.

The rearrangement uses TRBV25-1 and TRBJ2-3; D perhaps matches TRBD2 (6 bases). Trimming left V 3 bases short and J 4 bases short, with 11 bases between. This CDR3 is 14 amino acids long. The germline gives CDR1 MGHDK, CDR2 SYGVNS. CDR3 residues: CASSDGGSPDTQYF. DNA of the CDR3: TGTGCCAGCAGTGATGGAGGGTCCCCAGATACGCAGTATTTT.

This clone was counted between two and nine times. This rearrangement joins TRBV7-9 to TRBJ2-1; tentatively, D is TRBD1 (5 bases). Trimming shortened V by 5 bases and J by 8 bases, and 16 bases separated the two germline ends. Germline CDR1 is SEHNR and CDR2 is FQNEAQ (reference sequence). This CDR3 is built from 14 residues. This CDR3 is CASSPSGYGDEQFF. The CDR3 bases are TGTGCCAGCAGCCCCTCAGGGTATGGCGATGAGCAGTTCTTC.

This clone has more than one count but fewer than ten. The V gene is TRBV7-9, the J gene TRBJ2-5, with D possibly matching TRBD1 (6 bases). V lost 5 bases and J 0 bases, leaving 7 bases between the germline ends. CDR1 SEHNR and CDR2 FQNEAQ come from the germline V gene (reference sequence). The CDR3 runs 13 residues. The CDR3 nucleotides are TGTGCCAGCAGCCGGGACAACCAAGAGACCCAGTACTTC. Protein: CASSRDNQETQYF.

This clone turned up a few times. This rearrangement joins TRBV7-8 to TRBJ2-7, with D possibly TRBD1 on 7 matching bases. V shed 0 bases and J shed 4 bases, with 13 bases lying between them. This CDR3 is built from 15 residues. Germline V lookup: CDR1 SGHVS, CDR2 FQNEAQ. The chain's CDR3 is CASSLARDRFYEQYF. The CDR3 nucleotides read TGTGCCAGCAGCTTAGCGCGGGACAGATTTTACGAGCAGTACTTC.

This chain joins TRBV11-2 and TRBJ2-7, with unresolved D. Germline V CDR1 and CDR2: SGHAT, FQNNGV. The CDR3 runs 11 residues. Trimming stripped 3 bases from V and 3 bases from J, with 3 bases between. The CDR3 loop reads CASSFYYEQYF. CDR3 nucleotide sequence: TGTGCCAGCAGCTTTTACTACGAGCAGTACTTC. The full variable domain, in which reference TRBV11-2 and TRBJ2-7 provide the parts outside the CDR3, is EAGVAQSPRYKIIEKRQSVAFWCNPISGHATLYWYQQILGQGPKLLIQFQNNGVVDDSQLPKDRFSAERLKGVDSTLKIQPAKLEDSAVYLCASSFYYEQYFGPGTRLTVT.

This rearrangement joins TRBV19 to TRBJ2-7; 11 bases are a match to TRBD2. CDR1 is LNHDA, CDR2 SQIVND, per germline (reference sequence). The CDR3 is made up of 15 amino acids. Trimming cost V 4 bases and J 1 base; bases outside gene matches: 3. In DNA, the CDR3 is TGTGCCAGTAGTACGACTAGCGGGGTTTCCTACGAGCAGTACTTC. Translated: CASSTTSGVSYEQYF. Full variable domain (missing parts from reference TRBV19 and TRBJ2-7): DGGITQSPKYLFRKEGQNVTLSCEQNLNHDAMYWYRQDPGQGLRLIYYSQIVNDFQKGDIAEGYSVSREKKESFPLTVTSAQKNPTAFYLCASSTTSGVSYEQYFGPGTRLTVT.